Below, 15 T cell receptor beta chains from the same sample are listed, as sequenced in a study of blood T cell repertoires in COVID-19. The protocol was immunoSEQ multiplex PCR, while the TCRdb copy is restricted to in-frame clones and leaves out a portion. Of approximately 500,000 clones listed, roughly 90% are singletons. Sequencing used PBMCs or T cells enriched from blood (not recorded which). All receptors derive from a woman aged 40-49 years who had recovered from COVID-19.

The chain carries TRBV19 and TRBJ1-5, with D tentatively TRBD1 (5 bases). This CDR3 is 15 amino acids long. Trimming removed 8 bases from V and 3 bases from J, with 17 bases in between. Germline V gene sequence: CDR1 LNHDA, CDR2 SQIVND (reference sequence). The DNA for the CDR3 is TGTGCCAGTGCCCGGGACGGGGGAACCAATCAGCCCCAGCATTTT. This encodes CASARDGGTNQPQHF.

The rearrangement uses TRBV4-3 and TRBJ2-1; D may be TRBD1 (5 bases). The CDR3 totals 14 residues. Trimming took off 0 bases at V and 5 bases at J, with 8 bases between the two ends. Germline V gene lookup returns CDR1 LGHNA and CDR2 YSLEER. The chain's CDR3 is CASSQDWGNNEQFF. CDR3 coding DNA: TGCGCCAGCAGCCAAGATTGGGGCAACAATGAGCAGTTCTTC.

The rearrangement joins TRBV5-1 to TRBJ1-5; maybe TRBD1 (6 bases). The CDR3 extends over 15 amino acids. Germline lookup yields CDR1 SGHRS and CDR2 YFSETQ. The V end was cut by 4 bases, the J end by 3 bases, with 14 bases between. CDR3 residues: CASSPDGQPNQPQHF. The CDR3 DNA sequence: TGCGCCAGCAGCCCCGATGGACAGCCCAATCAGCCCCAGCATTTT.

The genes are TRBV9 and TRBJ2-1, with TRBD2 matching over 14 bases. The CDR3 totals 15 residues. CDR1 is SGDLS, CDR2 YYNGEE, per germline. Germline trimming cut 4 bases from V and 8 bases from J; bases unmatched to any gene: 5. The CDR3 loop is CASSTGTSGSDEQFF. CDR3 sequence (DNA): TGTGCCAGCAGCACTGGGACTAGCGGGAGTGATGAGCAGTTCTTC.

The rearrangement links TRBV2 to TRBJ1-2, with unresolved D. V dropped 4 bases and J dropped 4 bases, with 10 bases sitting between them. This CDR3 is 13 amino acids long. The germline V gene has CDR1 SNHLY and CDR2 FYNNEI. CDR3 in amino acids: CASSVEQSYGYTF. The CDR3 bases are TGTGCCAGCAGTGTTGAACAGTCCTATGGCTACACCTTC. Combining the CDR3 with reference TRBV2 and TRBJ1-2 gives the whole variable domain EPEVTQTPSHQVTQMGQEVILRCVPISNHLYFYWYRQILGQKVEFLVSFYNNEISEKSEIFDDQFSVERPDGSNFTLKIRSTKLEDSAMYFCASSVEQSYGYTFGSGTRLTVV.

V usage is TRBV11-1 and J usage is TRBJ2-7; TRBD1 matches at 8 bases. CDR1 and CDR2 from the germline V gene are SGHAT and FQDESV (reference sequence). The CDR3 sequence is 13 residues long. The V segment lost 5 bases and the J segment 3 bases; nucleotides outside the gene matches: 3. CDR3 loop: CASSPGTGYEQYF. CDR3 DNA sequence: TGTGCCAGCAGCCCGGGGACAGGCTACGAGCAGTACTTC. The full variable domain, rest sourced from reference TRBV11-1 and TRBJ2-7, is EAEVAQSPRYKITEKSQAVAFWCDPISGHATLYWYRQILGQGPELLVQFQDESVVDDSQLPKDRFSAERLKGVDSTLKIQPAELGDSAMYLCASSPGTGYEQYFGPGTRLTVT.

V usage is TRBV11-2 and J usage is TRBJ1-1; perhaps TRBD1 as D (6 bases). Germline CDR1 and CDR2: SGHAT and FQNNGV. This CDR3 is 18 amino acids long. V was trimmed by 5 bases and J by 2 bases, leaving 24 bases between them. The chain's CDR3 is CASSPPPRWDTLNTEAFF. CDR3 nucleotides: TGTGCCAGCAGCCCCCCACCGAGATGGGACACCCTCAACACTGAAGCTTTCTTT. The entire variable domain, with the rest obtained from reference TRBV11-2 and TRBJ1-1, is as follows: EAGVAQSPRYKIIEKRQSVAFWCNPISGHATLYWYQQILGQGPKLLIQFQNNGVVDDSQLPKDRFSAERLKGVDSTLKIQPAKLEDSAVYLCASSPPPRWDTLNTEAFFGQGTRLTVV.

The V and J genes are TRBV19 and TRBJ2-7; 7 bases align to TRBD2. The CDR3 sequence is 12 residues long. Germline lookup yields CDR1 LNHDA and CDR2 SQIVND (reference sequence). The J segment lost 6 bases and the V segment lost 5 bases, leaving 4 bases of the junction unmatched. The CDR3 DNA sequence: TGTGCCAGTAGTGTCGGGGGGAGCGAGCAGTACTTC. This translates into CASSVGGSEQYF.

The rearrangement joins TRBV4-1 to TRBJ2-2; D possibly corresponds to TRBD2 (6 bases). The CDR3 runs to 18 residues. Trimming shortened V by 4 bases and J by 0 bases, and 18 bases separated the two germline ends. The germline V gene has CDR1 MGHRA and CDR2 YSYEKL. CDR3 nucleotide sequence: TGCGCCAGCAGCCGTGCTCGTGGTGGGGACTCGAACACCGGGGAGCTGTTTTTT. Translated: CASSRARGGDSNTGELFF.

The V gene is TRBV6-2 or TRBV6-3, the J gene TRBJ1-1; 9 bases map to TRBD1. In germline, CDR1 is MNHEY, CDR2 SVGEGT. V dropped 2 bases and J dropped 1; count of bases not matched to a gene: 2. The CDR3 has 15 residues. The CDR3 is CASSYGTGRNTEAFF. The CDR3, as DNA: TGTGCCAGCAGTTACGGGACAGGGAGGAACACTGAAGCTTTCTTT.

The chain carries TRBV6-1 and TRBJ1-2, with a possible D match to TRBD1 (5 bases). Germline loops: CDR1 MNHNS, CDR2 SASEGT. The CDR3 is 15 residues long. V lost 0 bases and J 4 bases, leaving 12 bases between the germline ends. CDR3 amino acids: CASSEAPGKTYGYTF. Written as DNA, the CDR3 is TGTGCCAGCAGTGAAGCCCCAGGGAAAACCTATGGCTACACCTTC.

Remarks on this clone: The same CDR3 is also encoded by other DNA sequences in this sample. J is TRBJ1-5 and V is TRBV7-9; 9 bases agree with TRBD1. The germline CDR1 and CDR2 sequences are SEHNR and FQNEAQ (reference sequence). The trim removed 4 bases at V and 2 bases at J, leaving 3 bases unmatched. This CDR3 region has 15 residues. CDR3 in DNA: TGTGCCAGCAGCTCCACAGGGGGCGGCAATCAGCCCCAGCATTTT. Amino acid sequence: CASSSTGGGNQPQHF.

The CDR3 spells CASSTPGQRGYTF. The CDR3 coding sequence is TGTGCCAGCAGTACTCCAGGACAGCGTGGCTACACCTTC. This chain joins TRBV6-5 and TRBJ1-2; a weak D match, TRBD1 (6 bases). The CDR3 length is 13 residues. Trimming removed 5 bases from V and 7 bases from J, with 14 bases in between. Germline V gene data show CDR1 as MNHEY and CDR2 as SVGAGI.

The chain combines TRBV6-5 with TRBJ1-1, with a tentative D call TRBD1 (6 bases). V was clipped by 10 bases and J by 2 bases, with 14 bases between them. Germline CDR1 is MNHEY and CDR2 is SVGAGI. CDR3 length: 13 residues. The CDR3 region has the DNA TGTGCCACCGCTACAGGGATCAACACTGAAGCTTTCTTT. It translates to CATATGINTEAFF.

The chain uses TRBV7-9 and TRBJ1-3, with D unresolved. The CDR3 loop spans 16 amino acids. Germline-derived CDR1 and CDR2 are SEHNR and FQNEAQ (reference sequence). V lost 0 bases, J lost 0 bases, and 9 bases lay in between. Here the CDR3 reads CASSLAEAGSGNTIYF. The CDR3 DNA sequence: TGTGCCAGCAGCTTAGCGGAGGCGGGCTCTGGAAACACCATATATTTT.